Following are 2 T cell receptor beta chains from one sample sequenced in a study of OX40 agonist ivuxolimab in advanced cancers. Measured with immunoSEQ multiplex PCR; TCRdb has only the in-frame clones, and not every one. The table includes fewer than 70,000 clones, around 93% detected once. The source material was CD4+ or CD8+ T cells sorted from blood, sampled in a trial of the OX40 agonist ivuxolimab. The receptors here all came from an adult with an advanced solid tumor such as melanoma, head and neck, liver or kidney cancer.

In nucleotides, the CDR3 is TGTGCCAGCTCTGTCAGGGCGAGTACGTACGAGCAGTACTTC. It codes for CASSVRASTYEQYF. This chain connects TRBV2 to TRBJ2-7; maybe TRBD1 (5 bases). The CDR3 totals 14 residues. Trimming took off 8 bases at V and 4 bases at J, with 18 bases between the two ends. Germline CDR1 is SNHLY and CDR2 is FYNNEI.

The CDR3 region has the DNA TGTGCCTGGAGTCCCTTATCCGGTAGGGGAAACTACGAGCAGTACTTC. Translation: CAWSPLSGRGNYEQYF. The chain carries TRBV30 and TRBJ2-7; a weak D match, TRBD1 (5 bases). This CDR3 has 16 residues. Trimming removed 2 bases from V and 3 bases from J, with 20 bases in between. The germline V gene has CDR1 GTSNPN and CDR2 SVGIG (reference sequence).